The T cell receptor beta chain under discussion was sequenced for a study of blood T cell repertoires in COVID-19. Study summary: Acute and convalescent COVID-19 specimens originated in the United States, Italy and Spain. Sample material is recorded as cDNA or gDNA derived from T cells, B-cell-depleted T cells, or PBMCs.

Germline CDR1 KGHSH, CDR2 LQKENI. The CDR3 consists of 17 residues. V was pared by 5 bases and J by 6 bases, with 9 bases of the junction left unmatched. Per the study methods: Quantification of nucleated cells was approximated via reference gene primer amplification. Libraries were prepared by immunoSEQ multiplex PCR; TCRdb keeps only in-frame clonotypes and omits some of them. The V and J calls and clone size come from that table; D and trimming were worked out from the DNA. The data show over 12,000 clones, with about 86% seen just once and roughly a sixth held by the top ten. The sequence was obtained from a human donor in a cohort sampled during active COVID-19. Sequencing was performed on peripheral blood. This chain joins TRBV18 and TRBJ2-3; 15 bases line up with TRBD2. Here the CDR3 DNA reads TGTGCCAGCTCATCCCGGACTAGCGGGGGGGCATGGGATACGCAGTATTTT. Amino acid sequence: CASSSRTSGGAWDTQYF.